This T cell receptor (beta chain) was captured by sequencing in a study of regulatory T cells in long-lasting Graves disease. Looking at the study overall: Graves' disease counted as persistent after over 5 years of antithyroid drugs with positive TSH receptor antibodies.

The CDR3 totals 15 residues. The V end was cut by 4 bases, the J end by 2 bases, with 12 bases between. Germline V gene lookup returns CDR1 DFQATT and CDR2 SNEGSKA (reference sequence). With iRepertoire HTBI primers and Arm-PCR of CDR3 regions, TCR beta libraries were built. Each CDR3 protein gets one entry after TCRdb re-called the multiplex PCR reads with MiXCR. This sample yields about 660,000 distinct CDR3 sequences, of which 30% are seen a single time; around 40% belongs to the top ten. As for time point: persistent/refractory GD, antithyroid drugs over 5 years with positive TRAb. The TCR library was made from RNA extracted from PBMCs. Graves' disease diagnosis used American Thyroid Association guidelines. Enrollment of patients was through an endocrinology department in Xi'an, China. Peripheral blood, 7.5 to 9.5 milliliters per patient, was collected in EDTA tubes.

This receptor was taken from a female donor with Graves disease. The chain combines TRBV20-1 with TRBJ1-6; unclear D gene. The sequences come from peripheral blood mononuclear cells (PBMCs), collected when the disease was refractory, from a patient treated with antithyroid drugs. The CDR3 reads CSAKTSWPYNSPLHF. CDR3 sequence (DNA): TGCAGTGCTAAAACGTCATGGCCCTATAATTCACCCCTCCACTTT.